These T cell receptor beta chains were read from a single sample in a study of blood T cells in healthy people across ages. TCRdb called the 5' RACE reads again in MiXCR, with one record for every CDR3 protein. The sample carries 700,000 to 850,000 distinct CDR3 sequences, about 34% recorded once. Sequenced sample: blood. The receptors originated from a man younger than 35 in good health. Both conserved end residues are trimmed from each CDR3. The D gene is left open where the match is weak.

d_call j_call v_call cdr3_aa
TRBD2 TRBJ2-1 TRBV20-1 SASPGTSKLDEQF
NA TRBJ2-5 TRBV28 ASSFPTRNQETQY
NA TRBJ1-2 TRBV15 ATSSSGGAYGYT
NA TRBJ2-3 TRBV10-2 ASSEPGRPSTDTQY
NA TRBJ1-2 TRBV4-1 ASSQGSAGGYT
TRBD1 TRBJ2-1 TRBV5-1 ANSRLGQASSYNEQF
NA TRBJ2-1 TRBV20-1 SASLDKGSYNEQF
TRBD2 TRBJ2-2 TRBV6-5 ASSLERGDTGELF
NA TRBJ1-1 TRBV20-1 SAGTTEAF
NA TRBJ2-3 TRBV20-1 SARDVNTQY